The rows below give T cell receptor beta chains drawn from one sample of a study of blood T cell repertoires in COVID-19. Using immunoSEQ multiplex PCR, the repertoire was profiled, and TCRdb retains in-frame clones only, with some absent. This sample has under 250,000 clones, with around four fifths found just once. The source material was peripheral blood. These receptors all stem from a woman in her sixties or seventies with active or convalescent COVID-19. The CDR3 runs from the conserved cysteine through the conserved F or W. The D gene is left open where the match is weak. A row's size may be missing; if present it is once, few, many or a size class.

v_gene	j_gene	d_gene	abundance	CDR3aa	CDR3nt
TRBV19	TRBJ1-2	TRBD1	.	CASSIPGGRGYTF	TGTGCCAGTAGTATCCCAGGGGGCCGTGGCTACACCTTC
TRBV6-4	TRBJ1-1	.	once	CASSDSRAGAEAFF	TGTGCCAGCAGTGACTCGAGGGCGGGGGCTGAAGCTTTCTTT
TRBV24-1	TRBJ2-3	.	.	CASSQGSDTQYF	TGTGCCAGTAGTCAGGGTAGCGATACGCAGTATTTT
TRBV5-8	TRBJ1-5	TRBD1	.	CASSKDRVVSPQHF	TGTGCCAGCAGCAAGGACAGGGTAGTGTCGCCCCAGCATTTT
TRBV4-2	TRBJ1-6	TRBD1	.	CASSQRTGQYSPLHF	TGTGCCAGCAGCCAAAGGACAGGGCAATACTCACCCCTCCACTTT
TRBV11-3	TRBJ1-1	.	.	CASTIRGETEAFF	TGTGCCAGTACAATCAGGGGCGAGACTGAAGCTTTCTTT
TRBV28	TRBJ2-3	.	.	CASSPYRARTDTQYF	TGTGCCAGCAGTCCTTACAGGGCCCGCACAGATACGCAGTATTTT
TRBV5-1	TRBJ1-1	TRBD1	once	CASRGTGRKNTEAFF	TGCGCCAGCAGGGGGACAGGGCGTAAGAACACTGAAGCTTTCTTT
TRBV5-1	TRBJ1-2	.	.	CASSGGGAAFYGYTF	TGCGCCAGCAGCGGTGGCGGGGCAGCCTTCTATGGCTACACCTTC
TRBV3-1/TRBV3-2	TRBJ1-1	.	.	CASSQFGLAFF	TGTGCCAGCAGCCAATTCGGACTAGCTTTCTTT
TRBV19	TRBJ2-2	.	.	CASSIIFDSANTGELFF	TGTGCCAGTAGTATAATCTTCGACAGCGCGAACACCGGGGAGCTGTTTTTT
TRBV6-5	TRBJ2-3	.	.	CASSRLRTDTQYF	TGTGCCAGCAGTCGACTGAGGACAGATACGCAGTATTTT
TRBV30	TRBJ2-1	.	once	CAWSGRVSYNEQFF	TGTGCCTGGAGTGGCAGGGTCTCCTACAATGAGCAGTTCTTC
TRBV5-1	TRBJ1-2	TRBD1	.	CASSVGQLNYGYTF	TGCGCCAGCAGCGTGGGACAGCTTAACTATGGCTACACCTTC
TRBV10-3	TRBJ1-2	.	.	CAIRGDSFYGYTF	TGTGCCATCAGGGGGGACTCCTTTTATGGCTACACCTTC
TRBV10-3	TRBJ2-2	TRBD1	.	CAIRPSLQGTGELFF	TGTGCCATCAGACCTAGCCTACAGGGGACCGGGGAGCTGTTTTTT
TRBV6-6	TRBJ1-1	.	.	CASSFARNTEAFF	TGTGCCAGCAGTTTTGCCAGGAACACTGAAGCTTTCTTT
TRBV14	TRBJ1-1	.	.	CASSQDPSGVGEAFF	TGTGCCAGCAGCCAAGACCCCTCGGGGGTCGGTGAAGCTTTCTTT
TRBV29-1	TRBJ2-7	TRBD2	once	CSVAGTSGSYEQYF	TGCAGCGTTGCCGGGACTAGCGGTTCCTACGAGCAGTACTTC
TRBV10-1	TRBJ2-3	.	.	CASSEHPGTDTQYF	TGCGCCAGCAGTGAACACCCGGGGACAGATACGCAGTATTTT
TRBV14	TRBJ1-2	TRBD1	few	CASSPNRGYGYTF	TGTGCCAGCAGCCCCAACAGGGGATACGGCTACACCTTC
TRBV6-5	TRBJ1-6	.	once	CASSRYNSPLHF	TGTGCCAGCAGTCGGTATAATTCACCCCTCCACTTT
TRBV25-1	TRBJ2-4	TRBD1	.	CASSAPGQGKNIQYF	TGTGCCAGCAGCGCTCCGGGACAGGGAAAAAACATTCAGTACTTC
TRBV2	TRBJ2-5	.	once	CASSKIVAAQTQYF	TGTGCCAGCAGTAAGATCGTGGCTGCCCAGACCCAGTACTTC
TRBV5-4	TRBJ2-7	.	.	CASSPGAPSYEQYF	TGTGCCAGCAGCCCGGGAGCTCCCTCCTACGAGCAGTACTTC
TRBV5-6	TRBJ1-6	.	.	CASSLGGGQRSPLHF	TGTGCCAGCAGCTTGGGCGGAGGTCAGCGTTCACCCCTCCACTTT
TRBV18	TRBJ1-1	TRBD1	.	CASSATNPGTGGSEAFF	TGTGCCAGCTCAGCGACTAATCCCGGGACAGGGGGCTCTGAAGCTTTCTTT